Following are 8 T cell receptor beta chains from one sample sequenced in a study of T cell changes during pregnancy in multiple sclerosis. The data were produced by immunoSEQ multiplex PCR, yet TCRdb's version contains in-frame clones alone and is incomplete. Among about 100,000 clones listed, approximately 92% were seen once. The sample was peripheral blood, taken in the first trimester of pregnancy. The receptors here all came from a female donor with multiple sclerosis, enrolled in a pregnancy study.

This chain connects TRBV6-6 to TRBJ2-7; TRBD2 matches 7 bases. This CDR3 is 14 amino acids long. The J segment lost 3 bases and the V segment lost 7 bases, leaving 9 bases of the junction unmatched. The germline gives CDR1 MNHNY, CDR2 SVGAGI (reference sequence). The CDR3 spells CASKETSLSYEQYF. The CDR3 nucleotides read TGTGCCAGCAAGGAGACTAGCTTGAGCTACGAGCAGTACTTC.

V gene TRBV2 combines with J gene TRBJ2-2; D perhaps matches TRBD2 (5 bases). Trimming took off 4 bases at V and 2 bases at J, with 14 bases between the two ends. CDR3 length equals 16 residues. Germline values: CDR1 SNHLY, CDR2 FYNNEI. CDR3 loop: CASSVRLAGNTGELFF. The CDR3 nucleotides read TGTGCCAGCAGTGTTAGGCTAGCAGGAAACACCGGGGAGCTGTTTTTT.

CDR3: CASSQLAGAQETQYF. Written as DNA, the CDR3 is TGCGCCAGCAGCCAGCTAGCGGGAGCCCAAGAGACCCAGTACTTC. The chain is built from TRBV5-1 and TRBJ2-5; the match to TRBD2 covers 10 bases. J gave up 1 base and V 4 bases, and 4 bases lay outside the gene matches. This CDR3 is built from 15 residues. Germline V gene sequence: CDR1 SGHRS, CDR2 YFSETQ.

The gene calls are TRBV7-2 and TRBJ1-4; no clear D. The germline V and J ends were trimmed by 5 bases and 5 bases, with 15 bases remaining between them. CDR1 is SGHTA, CDR2 FQGNSA, per germline. The CDR3 extends over 15 amino acids. DNA for the CDR3: TGTGCCAGCAGCCCCACGACTCGACCGAATGAAAAACTGTTTTTT. This sequence encodes CASSPTTRPNEKLFF.

This chain connects TRBV19 to TRBJ1-1; D unclear. Germline CDR1 and CDR2: LNHDA and SQIVND (reference sequence). The CDR3 covers 14 residues. The V gene lost 6 bases and the J gene lost 0 bases, with 11 bases spanning the gap. CDR3 sequence: CASRIPYLNTEAFF. As DNA, the CDR3 is TGTGCCAGTAGGATTCCGTACTTGAACACTGAAGCTTTCTTT.

Only one count was recorded for this clone. This sequence joins TRBV9 and TRBJ2-7, with 16 bases fitting TRBD2. Germline-derived CDR1 and CDR2 are SGDLS and YYNGEE. This CDR3 comprises 15 residues. The ends lost 5 bases at V and 6 bases at J; junction bases unmatched: 5. CDR3 sequence reads: CASSGTSGRASEQYF. The DNA for the CDR3 is TGTGCCAGCAGTGGGACTAGCGGGAGGGCCTCCGAGCAGTACTTC. The complete variable domain, with remaining parts taken from reference TRBV9 and TRBJ2-7, reads DSGVTQTPKHLITATGQRVTLRCSPRSGDLSVYWYQQSLDQGLQFLIQYYNGEERAKGNILERFSAQQFPDLHSELNLSSLELGDSALYFCASSGTSGRASEQYFGPGTRLTVT.

The V gene is TRBV6-1, the J gene TRBJ2-7; 7 nucleotides agree with TRBD1. V shed 3 bases, J shed 4 bases, and the junction held 9 bases outside the gene matches. Germline CDR1 reads MNHNS; CDR2 reads SASEGT. CDR3 size: 15 residues. The CDR3 DNA follows: TGTGCCAGCAGTGATTGGACAGGCCCGGGTTACGAGCAGTACTTC. It codes for CASSDWTGPGYEQYF.

The chain uses TRBV2 and TRBJ2-7; tentatively, D is TRBD1 (6 bases). Looked up from germline, CDR1 is SNHLY and CDR2 is FYNNEI. This CDR3 spans 15 amino acids. The V gene lost 6 bases and the J gene lost 3 bases, with 18 bases spanning the gap. In nucleotides, the CDR3 is TGTGCCAGCAGGCTAAAACGACAGGAACGCTACGAGCAGTACTTC. Translation gives CASRLKRQERYEQYF.